Presented here are 24 T cell receptor beta chains from one specimen sequenced in a study of blood T cell repertoires in COVID-19. The data were produced by immunoSEQ multiplex PCR, yet TCRdb's version contains in-frame clones alone and is incomplete. The table has over 120,000 clones, about 83% seen once. The material sequenced was peripheral blood. The receptors come from a woman aged 45-59 years with active or convalescent COVID-19.

V gene TRBV6-5 combines with J gene TRBJ1-2; D might be TRBD1 (6 bases). This CDR3 comprises 15 residues. In germline, CDR1 is MNHEY, CDR2 SVGAGI. Trimming pared 0 bases from V and 4 bases from J, leaving 12 bases between. The CDR3, as DNA: TGTGCCAGCAGTTACTCCCCCGGGACACCCTATGGCTACACCTTC. It specifies CASSYSPGTPYGYTF.

V gene TRBV7-9 combines with J gene TRBJ2-3; 12 bases align to TRBD2. With 2 bases clipped from V and 5 bases from J, the junction kept 14 bases outside the gene matches. The CDR3 totals 19 residues. Germline V gene data show CDR1 as SEHNR and CDR2 as FQNEAQ (reference sequence). Here the CDR3 reads CASSLFSSGRATRGDTQYF. CDR3 coding DNA: TGTGCCAGCAGCTTATTTTCTAGCGGGAGGGCCACAAGGGGAGATACGCAGTATTTT. The complete variable domain, with remaining parts taken from reference TRBV7-9 and TRBJ2-3, reads DTGVSQNPRHKITKRGQNVTFRCDPISEHNRLYWYRQTLGQGPEFLTYFQNEAQLEKSRLLSDRFSAERPKGSFSTLEIQRTEQGDSAMYLCASSLFSSGRATRGDTQYFGPGTRLTVL.

V is TRBV6-6 and J is TRBJ1-1; 7 nucleotides agree with TRBD1. Trimming at V came to 6 bases and at J to 0 bases, leaving 7 bases not matched to a gene. Germline V lookup: CDR1 MNHNY, CDR2 SVGAGI (reference sequence). The CDR3 extends over 15 amino acids. Here the CDR3 DNA reads TGTGCCAGCAGCTTGGGACAGACCCTGAACACTGAAGCTTTCTTT. This encodes CASSLGQTLNTEAFF.

V is TRBV4-1 and J is TRBJ2-1; 9 bases map to TRBD2. V shed 0 bases and J 3 bases; nucleotides not matched to a gene: 3. Looked up from germline, CDR1 is MGHRA and CDR2 is YSYEKL. The CDR3 has 16 residues. CDR3 DNA sequence: TGCGCCAGCAGCCAAGAAGGAGCGGGGGGCTACAATGAGCAGTTCTTC. Amino acid sequence: CASSQEGAGGYNEQFF.

The chain combines TRBV5-4 with TRBJ1-6, with no clear D. The CDR3 is made up of 15 amino acids. V lost 4 bases, J lost 6 bases, and 14 bases lay in between. From germline, CDR1 is SGHNT and CDR2 YYREEE (reference sequence). This CDR3 is CASSPGGQPNSPLHF. CDR3 in DNA: TGTGCCAGCAGCCCTGGCGGTCAGCCTAATTCACCCCTCCACTTT.

J is TRBJ2-7 and V is TRBV2, with 9 positions matching TRBD1. V gave up 6 bases and J gave up 5 bases; unmatched junction bases: 11. The CDR3 is made up of 15 amino acids. The V gene's germline CDR1 is SNHLY and CDR2 FYNNEI. The CDR3 nucleotides read TGTGCCAGCAGCCGTCGACAGGGGGAAATCCACGAGCAGTACTTC. Its protein product is CASSRRQGEIHEQYF.

CDR3 protein: CASSYPSGGNTEAFF. The CDR3 nucleotides are TGTGCCAGCAGTTACCCTTCAGGGGGGAACACTGAAGCTTTCTTT. The chain joins TRBV6-5 to TRBJ1-1, with TRBD1 identical over 7 bases. Germline CDR1 reads MNHEY; CDR2 reads SVGAGI. The CDR3 spans 15 residues. V shed 2 bases and J 1 base; nucleotides not matched to a gene: 4.

The CDR3 nucleotides read TGTGCCAGCAGCCAACCGGACATACAAGAGACCCAGTACTTC. Residues: CASSQPDIQETQYF. The chain combines TRBV3-1 (or the pseudogene TRBV3-2) with TRBJ2-5; possible D gene TRBD1, 5 bases. V lost 2 bases and J lost 2, with 9 bases in between. Germline CDR1 and CDR2: LGHDT and YNNKEL (reference sequence). This CDR3 contains 14 residues.

V and J are TRBV13 and TRBJ1-4; TRBD1 matches at 9 bases. This CDR3 contains 15 residues. CDR1 is PRHDT, CDR2 FYEKMQ, per germline (reference sequence). With V trimmed by 2 bases and J by 5 bases, 3 bases remained unmatched. The CDR3 protein is CASSLSGQGNEKLFF. The CDR3 DNA reads TGTGCCAGCAGCTTATCTGGACAGGGGAATGAAAAACTGTTTTTT. Variable domain in full (rest from reference TRBV13 and TRBJ1-4): AAGVIQSPRHLIKEKRETATLKCYPIPRHDTVYWYQQGPGQDPQFLISFYEKMQSDKGSIPDRFSAQQFSDYHSELNMSSLELGDSALYFCASSLSGQGNEKLFFGSGTQLSVL.

This chain connects TRBV20-1 to TRBJ2-1; D not certain. CDR3 size: 13 residues. Deletions cut 3 bases from V and 5 bases from J, with 11 bases between. The germline CDR1 and CDR2 sequences are DFQATT and SNEGSKA (reference sequence). The CDR3 reads CSASIVVNNEQFF. In DNA, the CDR3 is TGCAGTGCTAGTATCGTCGTAAACAATGAGCAGTTCTTC.

CDR3 amino acids: CAWTGDGSSPLHF. The CDR3 DNA sequence: TGTGCCTGGACAGGGGACGGTAGTTCACCCCTCCACTTT. V is TRBV30 and J is TRBJ1-6; D possibly corresponds to TRBD1 (6 bases). This CDR3 has 13 residues. V lost 4 bases and J 9 bases, leaving 13 bases between the germline ends. The germline gives CDR1 GTSNPN, CDR2 SVGIG (reference sequence).

V is TRBV10-1 and J is TRBJ2-1; 9 bases are a match to TRBD2. The length of the CDR3 is 20 residues. The ends lost 4 bases at V and 7 bases at J; junction bases unmatched: 23. CDR1 and CDR2 from the germline V gene are WNHNN and SYGVQD (reference sequence). DNA of the CDR3: TGCGCCAGCAGTGCGACCGAACTAGCGGGTGATCCTAGGGGGCCTAATGAGCAGTTCTTC. Its translation: CASSATELAGDPRGPNEQFF.

This clone was seen only once. The CDR3 protein is CASSLYREGDYGYTF. The CDR3 bases are TGTGCCAGCTCACTGTACAGGGAAGGGGACTATGGCTACACCTTC. The chain uses TRBV18 and TRBJ1-2, with D perhaps TRBD1 (6 bases). CDR1 and CDR2 from the germline V gene are KGHSH and LQKENI. Trimming pared 4 bases from V and 3 bases from J, leaving 15 bases between. This CDR3 is 15 amino acids long.

J is TRBJ2-1 and V is TRBV24-1; 13 bases match TRBD2. Trimming at V came to 2 bases and at J to 6 bases, leaving 6 bases not matched to a gene. Germline loops: CDR1 KGHDR, CDR2 SFDVKD. The CDR3 loop spans 17 amino acids. CDR3 residues: CATSDWTSGSRGNEQFF. CDR3 nucleotides: TGTGCCACCAGTGATTGGACTAGCGGGAGTCGGGGCAATGAGCAGTTCTTC.

The chain joins TRBV18 to TRBJ1-1; 7 nucleotides agree with TRBD1. After removal of 2 bases from V and 1 base from J, the junction contained 1 base not matched to a gene. The CDR3 contains 14 residues. Germline CDR1 reads KGHSH; CDR2 reads LQKENI. The CDR3 DNA is TGTGCCAGCTCACCATGGACAGGGAACACTGAAGCTTTCTTT. It yields the protein CASSPWTGNTEAFF.

The V gene is TRBV4-2, the J gene TRBJ2-2; a possible D gene is TRBD1 (6 bases). The germline CDR1 and CDR2 sequences are LGHNA and YNFKEQ. Trimming left V 0 bases short and J 6 bases short, with 14 bases between. This CDR3 contains 16 residues. The CDR3: CASSQDTAGVAGELFF. In nucleotides, the CDR3 is TGTGCCAGCAGCCAAGATACTGCAGGGGTAGCCGGGGAGCTGTTTTTT.

This chain joins TRBV7-2 and TRBJ1-1; 10 nucleotides align to TRBD1. V gave up 3 bases and J gave up 4 bases; unmatched junction bases: 5. Germline V gene data show CDR1 as SGHTA and CDR2 as FQGNSA. The CDR3 extends over 15 amino acids. Here the CDR3 reads CASSLGQGWVTEAFF. CDR3 DNA sequence: TGTGCCAGCAGCTTGGGACAGGGGTGGGTCACTGAAGCTTTCTTT. Together with reference TRBV7-2 and TRBJ1-1, the CDR3 gives the full variable domain: GAGVSQSPSNKVTEKGKDVELRCDPISGHTALYWYRQSLGQGLEFLIYFQGNSAPDKSGLPSDRFSAERTGGSVSTLTIQRTQQEDSAVYLCASSLGQGWVTEAFFGQGTRLTVV.

This chain connects TRBV27 to TRBJ1-2; D call uncertain. CDR1 and CDR2 (germline): MNHEY, SMNVEV (reference sequence). CDR3 length: 13 amino acids. V was pared by 5 bases and J by 9 bases, with 16 bases between. CDR3 sequence (DNA): TGTGCCAGCAGTAGACCGGACGGGAGCCGCTACACCTTC. It encodes CASSRPDGSRYTF.

CDR3 sequence: CASSLPGVGDTQYF. CDR3 nucleotides: TGTGCCAGCAGCTTGCCCGGGGTCGGAGATACGCAGTATTTT. The rearrangement uses TRBV5-5 and TRBJ2-3; tentatively, D is TRBD2 (5 bases). Germline CDR1 SGHKS, CDR2 YYEKEE (reference sequence). The CDR3 is 14 amino acids. Trimming removed 1 base from V and 5 bases from J, with 11 bases in between.

The chain employs TRBV28 and TRBJ1-2; tentative D call: TRBD1 (5 bases). The CDR3 has 16 residues. The germline V and J ends were trimmed by 5 bases and 6 bases, with 22 bases remaining between them. Looked up from germline, CDR1 is MDHEN and CDR2 is SYDVKM. CDR3 loop: CASSPPYRSKVDGYTF. DNA for the CDR3: TGTGCCAGCAGTCCTCCCTACAGGTCAAAGGTTGATGGCTACACCTTC.

This clone was observed a handful of times. J is TRBJ1-2 and V is TRBV29-1; D is possibly TRBD1 (5 bases). Trimming removed 1 base from V and 6 bases from J, with 15 bases in between. This CDR3 has 14 residues. Germline CDR1 is SQVTM and CDR2 is ANQGSEA. The CDR3 is CSVEVWGQGNGYTF. The CDR3 DNA reads TGCAGCGTTGAAGTCTGGGGCCAGGGCAATGGCTACACCTTC.

This rearrangement joins TRBV7-2 to TRBJ2-7; possible D gene TRBD2, 6 bases. The CDR3 runs 14 residues. In germline, CDR1 is SGHTA, CDR2 FQGNSA. V lost 1 base and J lost 4, with 11 bases in between. The CDR3, as DNA: TGTGCCAGCAGCTTAGGGTCGGGACTTTACGAGCAGTACTTC. It specifies CASSLGSGLYEQYF.

This rearrangement joins TRBV2 to TRBJ2-7, with TRBD1 identical over 11 bases. V was clipped by 4 bases and J by 6 bases; unmatched bases: 2. The CDR3 contains 13 residues. The germline V gene has CDR1 SNHLY and CDR2 FYNNEI. CDR3 sequence (DNA): TGTGCCAGCAGTGTTGGGACAGGGGGCGAGCAGTACTTC. The encoded protein is CASSVGTGGEQYF.

This clone was detected only once. The chain joins TRBV7-2 to TRBJ1-2; the D is unclear. The CDR3 totals 13 residues. Trimming shortened V by 5 bases and J by 8 bases, and 15 bases separated the two germline ends. Germline V gene sequence: CDR1 SGHTA, CDR2 FQGNSA. The CDR3 spells CASSGGPQVGYTF. The CDR3 DNA follows: TGTGCCAGCAGCGGAGGACCCCAAGTCGGCTACACCTTC.